The next 27 T cell receptor beta chains were all read from a single sample in a study of Ad26.COV2.S vaccination and SARS-CoV-2 variants (dated by TCRdb to the early 2020s). The library was generated by the immunoSEQ multiplex PCR assay. TCRdb stores this immuneACCESS table with in-frame sequences only. Part of the clones is absent; in the studies checked, under half of the shortfall reflects unresolved V genes, and no reason is known for the rest. This sample has roughly 320,000 clones in its table, and 85% to 90% of those were observed once. Roughly 2.1% of the sample comes from the top ten. The sample's treatment or condition, from its label and the paper: 15 to 20 received Ad26.COV2.S at low or high dose, single or two shots; several received placebo; per-sample allocation not given. For vaccine and placebo recipients, repertoires were sequenced using samples collected on day 63 after the first injection.

The source was peripheral blood, collected in a trial of Ad26.COV2.S vaccine versus placebo. These TCRs come from a person between 18 and 60 years old who received the Ad26.COV2.S COVID-19 vaccine or a placebo.

This clone was picked up one time. CDR3 protein: CASSQPGTGGDGYTF. DNA for the CDR3: TGTGCCAGCAGCCAACCCGGGACAGGGGGCGATGGCTACACCTTC. The chain is built from TRBV3-1 (or the pseudogene TRBV3-2) and TRBJ1-2; 12 nucleotides line up with TRBD1. The length of the CDR3 is 15 residues. V dropped 2 bases and J dropped 6; count of bases not matched to a gene: 4. Germline CDR1 is LGHDT and CDR2 is YNNKEL (reference sequence).

The chain links TRBV7-8 to TRBJ1-4, with D possibly being TRBD1 (5 bases). The CDR3 is made up of 16 amino acids. Germline V lookup: CDR1 SGHVS, CDR2 FQNEAQ. V was clipped by 2 bases and J by 8 bases, with 18 bases between them. CDR3 coding DNA: TGTGCCAGCAGCTTAATCGTCTGGGGGAGACGGGAAAAACTGTTTTTT. This sequence encodes CASSLIVWGRREKLFF.

This clone turned up a few times. The chain carries TRBV5-1 and TRBJ2-5; 8 nucleotides agree with TRBD1. V lost 0 bases, J lost 4 bases, and 5 bases stayed unmatched. Germline lookup yields CDR1 SGHRS and CDR2 YFSETQ. The CDR3 is made up of 15 amino acids. CDR3 bases: TGCGCCAGCAGCTTGGCGGGACAGGAGAGAGAGACCCAGTACTTC. Protein product: CASSLAGQERETQYF.

The CDR3 nucleotides are TGCGCCAGCAGCTTGGAGGGGGGAAATAGCTATGGCTACACCTTC. Residues: CASSLEGGNSYGYTF. The J gene is TRBJ1-2, the V gene TRBV5-1, with D possibly TRBD1 on 6 matching bases. The germline V gene has CDR1 SGHRS and CDR2 YFSETQ. Deletions cut 0 bases from V and 4 bases from J, with 13 bases between. The CDR3 is 15 residues long.

The V call is TRBV7-9, the J call TRBJ2-7; TRBD1 is a possible D gene (5 bases). Germline assignment: CDR1 SEHNR and CDR2 FQNEAQ (reference sequence). With 1 base removed from V and 3 bases from J, the gap between germline ends came to 13 bases. The CDR3 is made up of 15 amino acids. CDR3 in DNA: TGTGCCAGCAGCTTAGTAGGGGCCCCCCACTACGAGCAGTACTTC. It yields the protein CASSLVGAPHYEQYF.

The chain carries TRBV18 and TRBJ2-2, with 7 bases fitting TRBD1. The V gene's germline CDR1 is KGHSH and CDR2 LQKENI. CDR3 size: 15 residues. Unmatched junction bases numbered 6, after V lost 5 bases and J lost 3 bases. CDR3 coding DNA: TGTGCCAGCTCAAGAGGGGGCGAGGACACCGGGGAGCTGTTTTTT. This gives the protein CASSRGGEDTGELFF.

The chain is built from TRBV28 and TRBJ1-1; D perhaps matches TRBD1 (6 bases). CDR1 and CDR2 from the germline V gene are MDHEN and SYDVKM. Trimming left V 5 bases short and J 5 bases short, with 15 bases between. The CDR3 has 14 amino acids. CDR3 sequence reads: CASSIPTGGTEAFF. CDR3 DNA sequence: TGTGCCAGCAGTATCCCGACAGGTGGGACTGAAGCTTTCTTT.

The DNA of the CDR3 is TGTGCCAGCAGCTTACTGGGTAGGGGGGACTCCTACGAGCAGTACTTC. This codes for CASSLLGRGDSYEQYF. The chain employs TRBV7-9 and TRBJ2-7; D may be TRBD1 or TRBD2 (6 bases each). This CDR3 is 16 amino acids long. The germline gives CDR1 SEHNR, CDR2 FQNEAQ (reference sequence). The V end lost 2 bases, the J end lost 0 bases, and 14 bases lay between the germline ends.

The rearrangement joins TRBV12-3 or TRBV12-4 to TRBJ1-5, with 8 bases matching TRBD1. The CDR3 extends over 13 amino acids. V lost 3 bases to trimming and J lost 5 bases; unmatched junction nucleotides: 0. DNA for the CDR3: TGTGCCAGCAGTTTGACAGGGGATCAGCCCCAGCATTTT. As protein: CASSLTGDQPQHF.

The CDR3 DNA follows: TGTGCCAGCAGCCAAACTTGGATCTCCTACGAGCAGTACTTC. Residues: CASSQTWISYEQYF. This rearrangement joins TRBV3-1 (or the pseudogene TRBV3-2) to TRBJ2-7; D remains ambiguous. Trimming shortened V by 2 bases and J by 0 bases, and 8 bases separated the two germline ends. CDR1 LGHDT and CDR2 YNNKEL come from the germline V gene (reference sequence). The CDR3 is 14 residues long.

The chain joins TRBV6-1 to TRBJ1-2; 7 bases agree with TRBD1. CDR3 length: 14 residues. The V segment lost 3 bases and the J segment 3 bases; nucleotides outside the gene matches: 4. Germline CDR1 reads MNHNS; CDR2 reads SASEGT. This CDR3 is CASSDPGGHYGYTF. CDR3 bases: TGTGCCAGCAGTGATCCAGGGGGACACTATGGCTACACCTTC.

The table lists this clone with a count of one. The chain uses TRBV6-5 and TRBJ1-1, with a weak D call TRBD1 (6 bases). Germline CDR1 and CDR2: MNHEY and SVGAGI. CDR3 length equals 15 residues. Between the trimmed V and J ends, which lost 4 bases and 4 bases, there was a span of 16 bases. The CDR3 sequence is CASSFPQGGVTEAFF. Here the CDR3 DNA reads TGTGCCAGCAGTTTCCCACAGGGAGGAGTCACTGAAGCTTTCTTT.

This rearrangement joins TRBV30 to TRBJ2-2, with D possibly being TRBD2 (5 bases). Trimming took off 0 bases at V and 7 bases at J, with 6 bases between the two ends. The CDR3 runs to 12 residues. The germline V gene encodes CDR1 GTSNPN and CDR2 SVGIG (reference sequence). CDR3 sequence: CAWSVRDGELFF. Written as DNA, the CDR3 is TGTGCCTGGAGTGTACGGGACGGGGAGCTGTTTTTT. Full variable domain (remainder filled in from reference TRBV30 and TRBJ2-2): SQTIHQWPATLVQPVGSPLSLECTVEGTSNPNLYWYRQAAGRGLQLLFYSVGIGQISSEVPQNLSASRPQDRQFILSSKKLLLSDSGFYLCAWSVRDGELFFGEGSRLTVL.

The chain carries TRBV11-2 and TRBJ2-7; weak D call: TRBD2 (6 bases). CDR1 and CDR2 from the germline V gene are SGHAT and FQNNGV. The V end lost 4 bases, the J end lost 7 bases, and 14 bases lay between the germline ends. The CDR3 is 13 residues long. In nucleotides, the CDR3 is TGTGCCAGCAGCTACGGCACCGCGGGGGAGCAGTACTTC. This gives the protein CASSYGTAGEQYF. The complete variable domain, with remaining parts taken from reference TRBV11-2 and TRBJ2-7, reads EAGVAQSPRYKIIEKRQSVAFWCNPISGHATLYWYQQILGQGPKLLIQFQNNGVVDDSQLPKDRFSAERLKGVDSTLKIQPAKLEDSAVYLCASSYGTAGEQYFGPGTRLTVT.

V is TRBV3-1 (or the pseudogene TRBV3-2) and J is TRBJ1-2; 8 bases fit TRBD1. Trimming cost V 7 bases and J 8 bases; bases outside gene matches: 9. CDR1 LGHDT and CDR2 YNNKEL come from the germline V gene (reference sequence). The CDR3 contains 13 residues. The CDR3 coding sequence is TGTGCCAGCAATCGCCAGGGGGCGGGAGGCTACACCTTC. Protein: CASNRQGAGGYTF.

The V gene is TRBV7-9, the J gene TRBJ2-1; D perhaps matches TRBD1 (6 bases). V was clipped by 5 bases and J by 3 bases, with 17 bases between them. The CDR3 is 16 residues long. CDR1 SEHNR and CDR2 FQNEAQ come from the germline V gene (reference sequence). CDR3 sequence: CASSPRGKGDYNEQFF. In DNA form, the CDR3 reads TGTGCCAGCAGCCCCCGAGGGAAGGGGGACTACAATGAGCAGTTCTTC. The full variable domain, its missing parts supplied by reference TRBV7-9 and TRBJ2-1, is DTGVSQNPRHKITKRGQNVTFRCDPISEHNRLYWYRQTLGQGPEFLTYFQNEAQLEKSRLLSDRFSAERPKGSFSTLEIQRTEQGDSAMYLCASSPRGKGDYNEQFFGPGTRLTVL.

The genes are TRBV5-5 and TRBJ1-5; D is ambiguous. CDR3 size: 14 residues. The V gene's germline CDR1 is SGHKS and CDR2 YYEKEE (reference sequence). Deletions cut 0 bases from V and 3 bases from J, with 7 bases between. The CDR3 sequence: CASSLGGFNQPQHF. CDR3 nucleotide sequence: TGTGCCAGCAGCTTGGGCGGATTCAATCAGCCCCAGCATTTT.

The rearrangement joins TRBV7-2 to TRBJ2-5, with TRBD1 identical over 7 bases. With 3 bases clipped from V and 4 bases from J, the junction kept 8 bases outside the gene matches. The CDR3 is 15 amino acids. Germline V CDR1 and CDR2: SGHTA, FQGNSA. The CDR3 sequence: CASSLAPNRGETQYF. CDR3 sequence (DNA): TGTGCCAGCAGCTTGGCACCAAACAGGGGAGAGACCCAGTACTTC.

The V gene is TRBV9, the J gene TRBJ2-3, with TRBD2 identical over 11 bases. The germline CDR1 and CDR2 sequences are SGDLS and YYNGEE. There are 16 residues in the CDR3. J lost 1 base, V lost 3 bases, and 4 bases had no gene match. The CDR3: CASSALLAGGTDTQYF. The CDR3 DNA reads TGTGCCAGCAGCGCCCTACTAGCGGGGGGCACAGATACGCAGTATTTT.

This clone appeared once. J is TRBJ1-2 and V is TRBV13; D is unclear. Trimming removed 1 base from V and 1 base from J, with 7 bases in between. This CDR3 region has 14 residues. Germline values: CDR1 PRHDT, CDR2 FYEKMQ (reference sequence). The CDR3 loop is CASSLVRDNYGYTF. CDR3 DNA: TGTGCCAGCAGCTTAGTTAGGGATAACTATGGCTACACCTTC.

V usage is TRBV4-1 and J usage is TRBJ1-1; D remains unclear. CDR3 size: 15 residues. Deletions cut 0 bases from V and 4 bases from J, with 12 bases between. CDR1 is MGHRA, CDR2 YSYEKL, per germline. The CDR3 here is CASSQEPSLVTEAFF. The CDR3 DNA reads as TGCGCCAGCAGCCAAGAACCCAGTCTGGTCACTGAAGCTTTCTTT.

This rearrangement joins TRBV7-3 to TRBJ2-5, with 7 bases that match TRBD2. Trimming took 1 base from V and 4 from J; bases not matched to a gene: 6. Germline V gene data show CDR1 as SGHTA and CDR2 as FQGTGA. CDR3 length: 15 residues. CDR3 residues: CASSLNGGSGETQYF. As DNA, the CDR3 is TGTGCCAGCAGCTTAAACGGGGGGAGTGGAGAGACCCAGTACTTC.

The chain links TRBV7-2 to TRBJ1-5; D might be TRBD1 (5 bases). Germline V gene lookup returns CDR1 SGHTA and CDR2 FQGNSA. This CDR3 comprises 16 residues. Trimming shortened V by 3 bases and J by 5 bases, and 17 bases separated the two germline ends. The CDR3 region is CASSLLGTRADQPQHF. In DNA, the CDR3 is TGTGCCAGCAGCTTGTTAGGGACGCGGGCGGATCAGCCCCAGCATTTT. The variable domain in full, completed from reference TRBV7-2 and TRBJ1-5, reads GAGVSQSPSNKVTEKGKDVELRCDPISGHTALYWYRQSLGQGLEFLIYFQGNSAPDKSGLPSDRFSAERTGGSVSTLTIQRTQQEDSAVYLCASSLLGTRADQPQHFGDGTRLSIL.

V is TRBV6-6 and J is TRBJ1-6, with a possible D match to TRBD1 (6 bases). From germline, CDR1 is MNHNY and CDR2 SVGAGI (reference sequence). The CDR3 covers 15 residues. V was clipped by 7 bases and J by 7 bases, with 17 bases between them. The CDR3 sequence: CASTSIGQQNSPLHF. The CDR3 DNA reads as TGTGCCAGCACCTCGATAGGACAGCAAAATTCACCCCTCCACTTT.

A note on this clone: The same CDR3 can be traced to other DNA sequences in this sample. The rearrangement links TRBV19 to TRBJ1-1; TRBD1 aligns across 8 bases. V gave up 5 bases and J gave up 1 base; unmatched junction bases: 3. Per the germline V gene, CDR1 is LNHDA and CDR2 is SQIVND (reference sequence). This CDR3 is 14 amino acids long. The CDR3 DNA reads as TGTGCCAGTAGTCTCCAGGGGGCGAACACTGAAGCTTTCTTT. Encoded protein: CASSLQGANTEAFF.

This clone appeared a few times. The rearrangement links TRBV19 to TRBJ1-1; D is uncertain. Between the trimmed V and J ends, which lost 2 bases and 5 bases, there was a span of 15 bases. The CDR3 length is 15 residues. Germline values: CDR1 LNHDA, CDR2 SQIVND (reference sequence). The CDR3 here is CASSIMVTSPTEAFF. For the CDR3, the DNA is TGTGCCAGTAGTATAATGGTCACCTCCCCAACTGAAGCTTTCTTT.

This clone was seen a handful of times. The chain joins TRBV5-4 to TRBJ1-2, with 10 bases matching TRBD1. J gave up 5 bases and V 4 bases, and 8 bases lay outside the gene matches. The CDR3 is 15 residues long. Germline CDR1 is SGHNT and CDR2 is YYREEE (reference sequence). CDR3 protein: CASSGQGQGIYGYTF. The CDR3 region has the DNA TGTGCCAGCAGCGGACAGGGACAGGGGATTTATGGCTACACCTTC.